These T cell receptor beta chains were read from a single sample in a study of cytomegalovirus exposure and HLA in healthy donors. Sequenced by immunoSEQ multiplex PCR; TCRdb stores in-frame clones only, minus some. Here the sample spans about 97,000 clones, about four fifths being singletons. The sequenced sample was PBMCs. The origin of the receptors is a middle-aged man in good health and CMV-seropositive. The conserved cysteine and the conserved F or W are not part of the CDR3 here.

v_call	cdr3_aa
TRBV19	ASSQNWGQGWAEQY
TRBV2	ASTRTGVGYT
TRBV21-1	ASTPGQRAYNEQF
TRBV2	ASSELGRGTQY
TRBV6-1	ASSVTGTEAF
TRBV11-2	ASSSLGGDRGDTQY
TRBV28	ASSSYRERNQPQH
TRBV5-1	ASSFRGGSTDTQY
TRBV25-1	ASSVGRFNEQF
TRBV6-5	ASSPGSRKNSQY
TRBV19	ASSLRFYGYT
TRBV7-2	ASSLASQGYTEAF
TRBV7-9	ASSLMRGERNIQY
TRBV14	ASSQQGAGTGELF
TRBV19	ASGGASGGYT
TRBV5-4	ASSPGGGRDRNEQF
TRBV5-1	ASSRQGSSGNTIY
TRBV13	ASSLVGRADTEAF
TRBV14	ASSRGQNYGYT
TRBV30	AWSGTGSHT
TRBV9	ASSAPVGEGKNIQY
TRBV6-5	ASSYSNRAWHEQY
TRBV18	ASSPPVDYGYT
TRBV6-1	ASRQDNEQF
TRBV29-1	SVVVGINEQF
TRBV13	ASEPPRSPLH
TRBV19	ASSSLAGHTDTQY
TRBV27	ASSPSTSDSLPYEQY
TRBV5-6	ASSLGLENTGELF
TRBV7-9	ASSPAQGAGGYT
TRBV7-2	ASRVGGRGYT
TRBV7-2	ASSLNVAAPYEQY
TRBV5-6	ASSLWGGSAGELF
TRBV5-8	ASRLGAGGSGELF
TRBV19	ASGDGQWTEAF
TRBV9	ASSVSGGVGETQY
TRBV23-1	ASSQPGTGGESDYGYT